This record covers a single T cell receptor (beta chain). This record comes from a study of control samples from healthy donors and cancer patients. TCRdb's table, derived via immunoSEQ multiplex PCR, lists solely in-frame clones and lacks some. The repertoire holds some 15,000 clones, with approximately 87% as singletons. There are 14 residues in the CDR3. Germline V CDR1 and CDR2: SQVTM, ANQGSEA. Trimming took 6 bases from V and 1 from J, leaving 15 bases between them. The chain links TRBV29-1 to TRBJ1-1; D perhaps matches TRBD1 (5 bases). This clonotype was sampled from a woman between 65 and 79 years old with colorectal cancer. Sequencing input: PBMCs. The CDR3 region is CSVTGARSNTEAFF. The CDR3 region has the DNA TGCAGCGTAACCGGGGCCCGGTCGAACACTGAAGCTTTCTTT.